The present TCR beta chain was sequenced within a study of blood T cells in healthy people across ages. Study-level findings and limits: The study found more naive CD4+ cells and higher diversity in long-lived than aged donors. It was not possible, with unsorted PBMCs, to conclusively compare naive and antigen-experienced cells.

Per-sample yields of isolated PBMCs were at least 6 million. In regard to this clonotype: The antigen remains undetermined.

Germline assignment: CDR1 KGHDR and CDR2 SFDVKD. The CDR3 has 16 residues. V shed 3 bases and J shed 4 bases, with 15 bases lying between them. A J-beta primer mix and a sample-barcoded 5' primer were used in a second PCR of about 6 to 12 cycles. No fewer than 3 million CDR3-containing paired-end reads came from each sample. MiXCR, applied by TCRdb to the 5' RACE reads, yields one record per CDR3 protein. The sample has roughly 700,000 distinct CDR3 sequences, around half seen once. The chain uses TRBV24-1 and TRBJ2-1; maybe TRBD1 (5 bases). The sample comprised blood. The clonotype originates from a woman in her sixties or seventies in good health. CDR3 in amino acids: CATSDRTRLPYNEQFF. In DNA, the CDR3 is TGTGCCACCAGTGATAGGACACGATTACCGTACAATGAGCAGTTCTTC.